One and the same sample provided the 5 T cell receptor beta chains below, sequenced in a study of shared clonotypes between healthy human individuals. Profiled with immunoSEQ multiplex PCR; TCRdb holds only in-frame clones, not every one. The table has about 500,000 clones, about 74% seen once. Material for sequencing was PBMCs. The source of these receptors is a woman in her 40s in good health. Some clones in this sample may be carry-over from other donors' samples.

J is TRBJ1-1 and V is TRBV5-1; D perhaps matches TRBD1 (6 bases). V was pared by 0 bases and J by 2 bases, with 11 bases between. Germline assignment: CDR1 SGHRS and CDR2 YFSETQ. The CDR3 is 15 amino acids. The CDR3 here is CASSLATGSNTEAFF. CDR3 DNA: TGCGCCAGCAGCTTGGCAACAGGGTCAAACACTGAAGCTTTCTTT.

The CDR3 is CASSQTSGYEQYF. The CDR3 region has the DNA TGTGCCAGCAGCCAAACTAGCGGGTACGAGCAGTACTTC. The chain has TRBV11-2 and TRBJ2-7; 9 bases are a match to TRBD2. Germline CDR1 reads SGHAT; CDR2 reads FQNNGV. The CDR3 loop spans 13 amino acids. Unmatched junction bases numbered 3, after V lost 5 bases and J lost 4 bases. The full variable domain, rest sourced from reference TRBV11-2 and TRBJ2-7, is EAGVAQSPRYKIIEKRQSVAFWCNPISGHATLYWYQQILGQGPKLLIQFQNNGVVDDSQLPKDRFSAERLKGVDSTLKIQPAKLEDSAVYLCASSQTSGYEQYFGPGTRLTVT.

The chain employs TRBV2 and TRBJ1-2; no reliable D call. CDR1 and CDR2 from the germline V gene are SNHLY and FYNNEI. The CDR3 is 13 residues long. V lost 6 bases and J 2 bases, leaving 10 bases between the germline ends. CDR3 in amino acids: CASRTDPNYGYTF. CDR3 in DNA: TGTGCCAGCAGGACCGACCCCAACTATGGCTACACCTTC.

This clone came up a few times. The chain joins TRBV5-4 to TRBJ2-2, with unresolved D. Trimming shortened V by 4 bases and J by 3 bases, and 10 bases separated the two germline ends. The CDR3 length is 14 residues. Germline-derived CDR1 and CDR2 are SGHNT and YYREEE (reference sequence). CDR3 in DNA: TGTGCCAGCAGCCCCACCCCGGACACCGGGGAGCTGTTTTTT. It is translated as CASSPTPDTGELFF.

This chain joins TRBV7-9 and TRBJ1-1; 9 bases line up with TRBD1. CDR3 length: 14 amino acids. V shed 4 bases, J shed 4 bases, and the junction held 4 bases outside the gene matches. Germline CDR1 is SEHNR and CDR2 is FQNEAQ (reference sequence). The CDR3 nucleotides are TGTGCCAGCAGCTCAGGACAGGGGAGCACTGAAGCTTTCTTT. The encoded protein is CASSSGQGSTEAFF.